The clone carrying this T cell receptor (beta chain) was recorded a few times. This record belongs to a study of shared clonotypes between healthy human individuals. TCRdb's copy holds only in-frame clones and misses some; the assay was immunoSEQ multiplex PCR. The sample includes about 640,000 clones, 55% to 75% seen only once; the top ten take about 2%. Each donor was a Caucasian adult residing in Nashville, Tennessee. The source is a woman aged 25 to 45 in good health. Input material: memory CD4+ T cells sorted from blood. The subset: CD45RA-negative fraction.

CDR3 sequence (DNA): TGTGCCAGCAGCCGGGGGGGGCCCAATCAGCCCCAGCATTTT. Protein: CASSRGGPNQPQHF. The chain carries TRBV7-2 and TRBJ1-5; tentative D call: TRBD1 (6 bases). The CDR3 loop spans 14 amino acids. The ends were cut back, 5 bases at V and 3 bases at J, with 11 bases in the middle. CDR1 SGHTA and CDR2 FQGNSA come from the germline V gene.